The clone carrying this T cell receptor beta chain was detected a few times. Its matching antigen is unknown. The sample is drawn from a study of CD8+ T cells in alopecia areata. Study findings and constraints: Normal-skin resident alphabeta T cells also appear among scalp sample sequences.

Reverse transcribed after extraction, RNA yielded cDNA as the sequencing template. Assay used: immunoSEQ multiplex PCR; TCRdb lists only in-frame clones, some missing. The sample includes 110,000 or so clones, about 60% seen only once; the top ten take 2.5% to 3.5%. The CDR3 is 13 amino acids. Germline V gene sequence: CDR1 SGDLS, CDR2 YYNGEE. V gave up 0 bases and J gave up 9 bases, with 12 bases separating them. From PBMCs, CD4+ and CD8+ T cells were sorted. V and J are TRBV9 and TRBJ1-1; unclear D gene. This clonotype was sampled from a human donor in good health. What was sequenced was CD4+ T cells sorted from blood. The CDR3 coding sequence is TGTGCCAGCAGCGTAGGTCCCGAAACAAAAGCTTTCTTT. This codes for CASSVGPETKAFF.